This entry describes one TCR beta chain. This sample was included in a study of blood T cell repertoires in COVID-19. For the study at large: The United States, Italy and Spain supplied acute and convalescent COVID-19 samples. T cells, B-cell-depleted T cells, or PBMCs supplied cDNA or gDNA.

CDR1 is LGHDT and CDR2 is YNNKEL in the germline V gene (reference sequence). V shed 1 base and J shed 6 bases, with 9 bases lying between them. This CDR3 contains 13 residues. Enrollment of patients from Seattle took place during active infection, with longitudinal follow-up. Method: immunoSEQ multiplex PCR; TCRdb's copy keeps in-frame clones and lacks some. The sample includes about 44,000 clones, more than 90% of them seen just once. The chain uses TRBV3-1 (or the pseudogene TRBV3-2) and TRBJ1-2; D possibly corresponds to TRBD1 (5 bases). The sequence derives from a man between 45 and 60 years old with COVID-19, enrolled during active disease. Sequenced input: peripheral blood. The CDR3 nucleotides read TGTGCCAGCAGCCAAGTCCAGGGTAATGGCTACACCTTC. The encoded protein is CASSQVQGNGYTF.